A single sample gave rise to the 13 T cell receptor beta chains below, sequenced in a study of OX40 agonist ivuxolimab in advanced cancers. Using immunoSEQ multiplex PCR, the repertoire was profiled, and TCRdb retains in-frame clones only, with some absent. The data hold 59,000 or so clones, with approximately 86% observed a single time. Here the sequenced sample was CD4+ or CD8+ T cells sorted from blood, taken in a trial of the OX40 agonist ivuxolimab. The receptors were gathered from an adult with an advanced solid tumor such as melanoma, head and neck, liver or kidney cancer.

The V call is TRBV14, the J call TRBJ2-1; 13 bases fit TRBD2. Germline values: CDR1 SGHDN, CDR2 FVKESK. The CDR3 contains 17 residues. The trim removed 4 bases at V and 4 bases at J, leaving 7 bases unmatched. The CDR3: CASSRATSGRRYNEQFF. DNA of the CDR3: TGTGCCAGCAGCCGTGCGACTAGCGGGAGGAGGTACAATGAGCAGTTCTTC. Variable domain in full (rest from reference TRBV14 and TRBJ2-1): EAGVTQFPSHSVIEKGQTVTLRCDPISGHDNLYWYRRVMGKEIKFLLHFVKESKQDESGMPNNRFLAERTGGTYSTLKVQPAELEDSGVYFCASSRATSGRRYNEQFFGPGTRLTVL.

This chain uses TRBV9 with TRBJ2-7, with no clear D. There are 15 residues in the CDR3. The germline V and J ends were trimmed by 0 bases and 4 bases, with 14 bases remaining between them. Germline-derived CDR1 and CDR2 are SGDLS and YYNGEE. Here the CDR3 DNA reads TGTGCCAGCAGCGTAGGGCAGTCGGATGGGTACGAGCAGTACTTC. Its protein product is CASSVGQSDGYEQYF.

The chain uses TRBV11-2 and TRBJ2-5; 9 nucleotides match TRBD2. The ends lost 8 bases at V and 2 bases at J; junction bases unmatched: 9. The CDR3 is 15 amino acids. CDR1 is SGHAT and CDR2 is FQNNGV in the germline V gene. CDR3 in DNA: TGTGCCAGCTGTCGGTTGCTAGCGGGACAAGAGACCCAGTACTTC. It yields the protein CASCRLLAGQETQYF.

The CDR3 DNA follows: TGTGCCAGCAGCTTAGCCCAGGGGGCACACAATGAGCAGTTCTTC. It yields the protein CASSLAQGAHNEQFF. J is TRBJ2-1 and V is TRBV7-2, with 8 bases aligning to TRBD1. The trim removed 0 bases at V and 5 bases at J, leaving 3 bases unmatched. CDR3 size: 15 residues. CDR1 SGHTA and CDR2 FQGNSA come from the germline V gene.

This sequence joins TRBV30 and TRBJ1-2; D perhaps matches TRBD1 (5 bases). This CDR3 spans 15 amino acids. Germline V gene sequence: CDR1 GTSNPN, CDR2 SVGIG (reference sequence). The ends were cut back, 0 bases at V and 7 bases at J, with 18 bases in the middle. The CDR3 loop reads CAWSVPVGQGGGYTF. The CDR3, as DNA: TGTGCCTGGAGTGTACCAGTTGGGCAGGGTGGTGGCTACACCTTC. Looking up the rest from reference TRBV30 and TRBJ1-2 gives the full variable domain: SQTIHQWPATLVQPVGSPLSLECTVEGTSNPNLYWYRQAAGRGLQLLFYSVGIGQISSEVPQNLSASRPQDRQFILSSKKLLLSDSGFYLCAWSVPVGQGGGYTFGSGTRLTVV.

This clone came up once. The chain joins TRBV6-5 to TRBJ2-7; TRBD1 might be the D (6 bases). V gave up 6 bases and J gave up 2 bases, with 11 bases separating them. The V gene's germline CDR1 is MNHEY and CDR2 SVGAGI. This CDR3 has 13 residues. The CDR3 nucleotides are TGTGCCAGCAGACGGGACATCACCTACGAGCAGTACTTC. This translates into CASRRDITYEQYF.

V and J are TRBV28 and TRBJ2-7, with 7 positions matching TRBD2. V gave up 11 bases and J gave up 0 bases; unmatched junction bases: 7. CDR3 length: 13 residues. CDR1 is MDHEN, CDR2 SYDVKM, per germline. For the CDR3, the DNA is TGTGCCGGTAGTGGCGGGGGCTCCTACGAGCAGTACTTC. This sequence encodes CAGSGGGSYEQYF. Based on the CDR3 plus reference TRBV28 and TRBJ2-7, the full variable domain is DVKVTQSSRYLVKRTGEKVFLECVQDMDHENMFWYRQDPGLGLRLIYFSYDVKMKEKGDIPEGYSVSREKKERFSLILESASTNQTSMYLCAGSGGGSYEQYFGPGTRLTVT.

V and J are TRBV6-5 and TRBJ1-2, with TRBD1 as a possible D gene (5 bases). V was pared by 6 bases and J by 0 bases, with 11 bases between. Per the germline V gene, CDR1 is MNHEY and CDR2 is SVGAGI. This CDR3 has 14 amino acids. CDR3 in DNA: TGTGCCAGCAGCCGGGACTCCGCTAACTATGGCTACACCTTC. Translation gives CASSRDSANYGYTF.

This clone came up a few times. The J gene is TRBJ2-1, the V gene TRBV7-2; 8 bases align to TRBD2. Germline V lookup: CDR1 SGHTA, CDR2 FQGNSA. The CDR3 extends over 14 amino acids. V shed 7 bases and J 5 bases; nucleotides not matched to a gene: 7. The CDR3 here is CASNQGAGDNEQFF. The CDR3, as DNA: TGTGCCAGCAACCAGGGAGCGGGGGACAATGAGCAGTTCTTC.

The chain is built from TRBV6-5 and TRBJ1-1, with D possibly matching TRBD1 (5 bases). V lost 5 bases and J 5 bases, leaving 12 bases between the germline ends. The CDR3 covers 13 residues. CDR1 and CDR2 (germline): MNHEY, SVGAGI. This chain's CDR3 is CASSLGGGTEAFF. The CDR3 DNA reads as TGTGCCAGCAGTCTCGGGGGTGGAACTGAAGCTTTCTTT.

V usage is TRBV7-2 and J usage is TRBJ2-5; D unresolved. The CDR3 loop spans 14 amino acids. Per the germline V gene, CDR1 is SGHTA and CDR2 is FQGNSA. V lost 5 bases and J 1 base, leaving 11 bases between the germline ends. CDR3 bases: TGTGCCAGCAGCCCTTCAGTCGTCCAAGAGACCCAGTACTTC. Translated, it gives CASSPSVVQETQYF.

The CDR3 spells CASSFGTGSTDTQYF. CDR3 nucleotide sequence: TGCGCCAGCAGCTTCGGGACAGGGAGCACAGATACGCAGTATTTT. The V gene is TRBV5-1, the J gene TRBJ2-3, with TRBD1 identical over 9 bases. With V trimmed by 2 bases and J by 0 bases, 1 base remained unmatched. The CDR3 is 15 amino acids. Looked up from germline, CDR1 is SGHRS and CDR2 is YFSETQ.

This chain links TRBV4-1 with TRBJ2-4; 8 bases fit TRBD1. This CDR3 is built from 15 residues. Trimming took 3 bases from V and 8 from J; bases not matched to a gene: 9. Germline CDR1 MGHRA, CDR2 YSYEKL. The CDR3 here is CASSHHRGNGDIQYF. The CDR3 DNA reads as TGCGCCAGCAGCCACCACAGGGGGAACGGGGACATTCAGTACTTC.